The clone carrying this T cell receptor (beta chain) was picked up one time. Germline V lookup: CDR1 SGHDT, CDR2 YYEEEE. CDR3 length equals 15 residues. Trimming took 3 bases from V and 1 from J; bases not matched to a gene: 4. Here immunoSEQ multiplex PCR was the method, and the copy in TCRdb shows in-frame clones only, minus some. The sample carries 150,000 to 200,000 clones, about 88% recorded once. The data stem from a study of blood T cell repertoires in COVID-19. As for the study in general: In each case, the material was cDNA or gDNA derived from T cells, B-cell-depleted T cells, or PBMCs.

J is TRBJ2-5 and V is TRBV5-6; 9 bases agree with TRBD1. The specimen was PBMCs or T cells enriched from blood (not recorded which). This TCR was recovered from a woman younger than 35 who had recovered from COVID-19. CDR3 bases: TGTGCCAGCAGCTCCCGGGACAGGGTCCAAGAGACCCAGTACTTC. Encoded protein: CASSSRDRVQETQYF.